This T cell receptor (beta chain) was captured in a study of Graves' ophthalmopathy and Graves' hyperthyroidism. Whole-study context: Peripheral blood collection took place at initial diagnosis, before any treatment. Study-wide results and limits: Blood also held most thyroid clonotypes expanded above 0.001 frequency.

The sample holds many counts of this clonotype. Antigen specificity is unknown. CDR3 length: 17 residues. V was cut by 2 bases and J by 7 bases, with 20 bases left in between. From germline, CDR1 is MNHEY and CDR2 SVGAGI. From RNA, the CDR3 regions of TCR beta chains were amplified and sequenced. HTBI primers served in a first-round RT-PCR, which a second-round multiplex PCR followed. Via MiXCR, TCRdb re-called the multiplex PCR reads, giving one row per CDR3 protein. This sample has roughly 400,000 distinct CDR3 sequences, with roughly 14% found just once. This TCR derives from a woman between 18 and 29 years old with stable Graves' hyperthyroidism. The chain links TRBV6-5 to TRBJ2-2; TRBD1 might be the D (6 bases). The specimen sequenced was peripheral blood. CDR3 loop: CASSYQTGLGYIGELFF. DNA for the CDR3: TGTGCCAGCAGTTACCAAACAGGGTTAGGGTATATCGGGGAGCTGTTTTTT.